The source of this T cell receptor (beta chain) is a study of OX40 agonist ivuxolimab in advanced cancers. About the study: Patients' therapy was ivuxolimab, an antibody that acts as an agonist of OX40 (CD134). Administration of intravenous ivuxolimab to patients occurred every 2 weeks at 0.01 to 10 mg/kg. Checkpoint inhibitors had been given previously to 35% to 50% of patients.

Clones were sequenced by immunoSEQ multiplex PCR, and TCRdb holds only the in-frame ones, with some missing. The repertoire has 70,000 or so clones, 91% of them found once; the top ten carry 13% to 15%. Germline V gives CDR1 MGHRA, CDR2 YSYEKL. The CDR3 is made up of 14 amino acids. Trimming took off 3 bases at V and 1 base at J, with 6 bases between the two ends. Sequencing was performed on CD4+ or CD8+ T cells sorted from blood, taken in a trial of the OX40 agonist ivuxolimab. The chain couples TRBV4-1 to TRBJ2-2; D is unresolved. This clonotype was sampled from an adult with an advanced solid tumor such as melanoma, head and neck, liver or kidney cancer. The CDR3 coding sequence is TGCGCCAGCAGCCAGGAGATGAACACCGGGGAGCTGTTTTTT. It encodes CASSQEMNTGELFF.